This T cell receptor beta chain was captured in a study of shared clonotypes between healthy human individuals. Study-wide results and limits: Estimated richness values were generally larger in naive subsets than in memory subsets.

Data came from immunoSEQ multiplex PCR; TCRdb stores just in-frame clones and leaves some out. The sample lists about 1 million clones; under 80% were seen once. In the case of this clone: The antigen remains undetermined.

Germline CDR1 is SEHNR and CDR2 is FQNEAQ (reference sequence). V was cut by 5 bases and J by 0 bases, with 11 bases left in between. This CDR3 is 15 amino acids long. Sequencing was done on a sample of memory CD4+ T cells sorted from blood. Subset noted: CD45RA-negative fraction. This receptor was obtained from a man between 18 and 29 years old in good health. The V gene is TRBV7-9, the J gene TRBJ2-1; D not resolved. The CDR3 bases are TGTGCCAGCAGCCCCCCCCCATACTCCTACAATGAGCAGTTCTTC. It specifies CASSPPPYSYNEQFF.